This TCR beta chain was recorded in a study of vaccination and CD4 T cells after COVID-19. Study at large: Participants were vaccinated with two doses, given as either BNT162b2 or mRNA-1273 vaccine. The control cultures got either a CEFX pool, an HIV-1 Nef pool, or no peptide at all.

Worth noting for this clonotype: Its antigen is not identified.

Time point denoted: late sampling 161 to 241 days after vaccination in a few convalescent patients. Treatment of the sample: approximately nine-day PBMC culture with coronavirus spike peptide pools or control peptides (ViraFEST assay). This CDR3 has 10 residues. Oncomine TCR Beta short-read sequencing was applied to DNA from cultured CD4+ T cells. MiXCR was run by TCRdb on the PCR reads, yielding one entry per CDR3 protein. This repertoire shows about 17,000 distinct CDR3 sequences, 47% found once; its top ten account for roughly a fifth. The chain joins TRBV23-1 to TRBJ1-6, with D possibly matching TRBD1 (5 bases). TRBV23-1 is an ORF, with its function uncertain. The sample was CD4+ T cells from blood, cultured in vitro, taken about 7 months after SARS-CoV-2 vaccination. The sequence was collected from a human donor who had recovered from COVID-19. CDR3 nucleotide sequence: TGCTACCGGGGGGATTCACCCCTCCACTTT. It is translated as CYRGDSPLHF.